The TCR beta chain described here comes from a study of T cell changes during pregnancy in multiple sclerosis. The protocol was immunoSEQ multiplex PCR, while the TCRdb copy is restricted to in-frame clones and leaves out a portion. The data hold around 50,000 clones, with around 89% observed a single time. This specimen consisted of CD8+ T cells from peripheral blood mononuclear cells, obtained in the second trimester of pregnancy. The sequence derives from a female donor with multiple sclerosis, enrolled in a pregnancy study.

The CDR3 sequence is CASSPIGRGYGYTF. The CDR3, as DNA: TGTGCCAGCAGTCCAATAGGTAGGGGCTATGGCTACACCTTC. This chain uses TRBV27 with TRBJ1-2, with TRBD1 as a possible D gene (5 bases). The germline CDR1 and CDR2 sequences are MNHEY and SMNVEV (reference sequence). The CDR3 runs to 14 residues. V lost 5 bases to trimming and J lost 4 bases, with 14 bases between them.